This T cell receptor (beta chain) was recorded in a study of shared clonotypes between healthy human individuals (dated by TCRdb to about 2020). The study in broad terms: The cohort included three men and two women between 18 and 49 years of age. Per donor, three plates each were used for CD4 naive and CD4 memory, two for CD8 naive, and one for CD8 memory. Blood TCR repertoires of roughly five healthy adults were deeply sequenced to estimate repertoire size and the extent of clonotype sharing between individuals. Different laboratories and diverse techniques were used to prepare libraries and sequence TCR repertoires, to increase sequencing depth and limit assay-specific biases. Between about 0.94 and 8.9 billion PBMCs per donor were obtained by leukapheresis. What the work shows at the level of the full study, not this receptor alone: Incomplete sequencing was indicated by rarefaction of sorted-subset datasets, despite the large sequencing depth. Higher generation probabilities were observed for clonotypes shared by all four sorted-subset donors than for non-shared clonotypes. The small number of donors limited the genetic and exposure-history diversity represented. Larger estimated clonotype richness was generally found for naive subsets than for memory subsets. Sampling was restricted to blood, and TCR repertoires in tissues likely differ from the TCR repertoires found in blood. Pairwise subsampling led to the expectation that sequencing depth would affect the degree of clonotype sharing among donors. When a handful of donors were compared, the shared fraction of clonotypes was 5% to 6.5% for naive CD4, roughly 3.3% for naive CD8, more than 2% for memory CD4, and 0.4% for memory CD8.

As concerns this clone: There is no known antigen for this receptor. No much larger clonotype is one base removed from it; base qualities were not supplied.

Donors were healthy HIV-negative adults with no recently reported acute infections or vaccinations. All donors were Caucasian adults living in Nashville, Tennessee, USA. Magnetic negative selection was used to enrich CD4+ T cells, after which naive cells were positively selected on CD45RA and the negative fraction became the memory subset. After blood collection by leukapheresis, PBMCs were isolated using Ficoll-Histopaque density gradient centrifugation and then cryopreserved in the vapor phase of liquid nitrogen. Purity and quantity of every magnetically sorted T cell population were checked by analytical flow cytometry. Each sorted fraction had its genomic DNA isolated and then quantified by UV absorbance on a Nanodrop 2000c. TCR CDR3 regions were amplified from genomic DNA by multiplex PCR using the deep immunoSEQ assay. Extracted genomic DNA from each cell subset was spread evenly across all wells of several immunoSEQ 96-well plates, with each plate serving as a replicate. Each replicate PCR for sorted subsets received about 220 ng genomic DNA, equal to 30,000 or so T cell genomes. Purified libraries were measured with a Qubit 3.0 fluorometer, size-checked on a Bioanalyzer 2100, and measured again with the KAPA Library Quantification kit. Every immunoSEQ 96-well plate was sequenced on a separate single-read 150-cycle Illumina NextSeq 550 flow cell. On the study's bioinformatics: Because the immunoSEQ output held only junctional sequences and lacked quality scores, the filtering could not match the filtering applied to full-length reads. Sequences were annotated with PyIR, a Python wrapper for IgBLAST v1.9, using IMGT germline references to assign V/J genes and CDR3. Any read was removed if the V/J assignment was weak (E-value above 1e-6), the CDR3 was missing, or the read contained stop codons, out-of-frame junctions, or ambiguous translated residues. V3J clonotypes were defined as sequences sharing an identical inferred V gene, J gene, and CDR3 amino acid sequence. To compute the percentage overlap between repertoires, the number of shared unique clonotypes was divided by the size of the smaller repertoire. Richness of each repertoire was evaluated using RTK rarefaction, the Chao1 estimator, and Recon v2.1 estimates of unobserved clonotypes. For all TCRbeta clonotypes obtained by the gDNA method from a few donors, generation probabilities were computed with OLGA. The source is immuneACCESS, and TCRdb retained only in-frame sequences with V and J called. Part of the clones is not carried over; for the studies checked, unresolved V genes explain less than half of this, and the remainder is unexplained. For V, J and clone size, that table is used; D and trimming come from the DNA. The sample table contains about 2.4 million clones; only one count was recorded for over 85% of them. More than 0.35% of the sample goes to the ten largest clones.

The clonotype comes from a man aged 18 to 29 in good health. Some clones in this sample may be carry-over from other donors' samples. Sequencing was done on a sample of naive CD4+ T cells from PBMCs. The cell subset or site label corresponds to: CD45RA+ positively selected.

CDR3 region: CASSVGRGVGYTF. The DNA sequence is given as TGTGCCAGCAGTGTTGGCCGGGGGGTTGGCTACACCTTC. This chain joins TRBV25-1 to TRBJ1-2, with TRBD1 perhaps the D gene, on 5 matching bases. V loses 4 bases of germline sequence and J loses 7 bases, and the interval between the two ends is 13 bases. From the cysteine up to the phenylalanine, the CDR3 has a length of 13 residues. Left in the record is the CDR3 DNA by itself, 39 bases read in frame from the first base. CDR1 and CDR2, looked up from the germline V gene, are MGHDK and SYGVNS.